This T cell receptor beta chain was documented in a study of blood T cell repertoires in COVID-19. In the study overall: From T cells, B-cell-depleted T cells, or PBMCs came the material, which was cDNA or gDNA.

The length of the CDR3 is 17 residues. Germline CDR1 KGHSH, CDR2 LQKENI. V gave up 0 bases and J gave up 5 bases; unmatched junction bases: 8. Per the original data handling: It was from reference gene primer amplification that nucleated cell counts were estimated. The table came from immunoSEQ multiplex PCR; TCRdb's copy has only in-frame clones and leaves some out. D and trimming come from the DNA, and the V and J calls and clone size come from that table. The table shows a few hundred thousand clones, with 75% to 90% occurring only once. Which cohort a participant joined came from the clinical history participants gave.

The source material was PBMCs or T cells enriched from blood (not recorded which). This chain uses TRBV18 with TRBJ2-3; 10 nucleotides line up with TRBD1. The clonotype was recovered from a man aged 40-55 years who had recovered from COVID-19. The CDR3 sequence: CASSPPVGTGDGDTQYF. Here the CDR3 DNA reads TGTGCCAGCTCACCACCTGTTGGGACAGGGGACGGAGATACGCAGTATTTT.